This T cell receptor (beta chain) was identified during a study of cytomegalovirus exposure and HLA in healthy donors. PCR involved 60 Vbeta and 13 Jbeta primers. Some clones are missing from TCRdb's copy, which holds only in-frame ones; the method was immunoSEQ multiplex PCR. The sample contains 100,000 to 150,000 clones, roughly 15% of which appear only once. In germline, CDR1 is SGHTA, CDR2 FQGNSA. The V segment lost 1 base and the J segment 0 bases; nucleotides outside the gene matches: 3. CDR3 length: 16 amino acids. The V gene is TRBV7-2, the J gene TRBJ2-3, with 8 bases matching TRBD2. The sample consisted of PBMCs. The sequence derives from a female donor in good health and CMV-seropositive. This CDR3 is CASSLVGGESTDTQYF. As DNA, the CDR3 is TGTGCCAGCAGCTTAGTCGGGGGGGAGAGCACAGATACGCAGTATTTT.